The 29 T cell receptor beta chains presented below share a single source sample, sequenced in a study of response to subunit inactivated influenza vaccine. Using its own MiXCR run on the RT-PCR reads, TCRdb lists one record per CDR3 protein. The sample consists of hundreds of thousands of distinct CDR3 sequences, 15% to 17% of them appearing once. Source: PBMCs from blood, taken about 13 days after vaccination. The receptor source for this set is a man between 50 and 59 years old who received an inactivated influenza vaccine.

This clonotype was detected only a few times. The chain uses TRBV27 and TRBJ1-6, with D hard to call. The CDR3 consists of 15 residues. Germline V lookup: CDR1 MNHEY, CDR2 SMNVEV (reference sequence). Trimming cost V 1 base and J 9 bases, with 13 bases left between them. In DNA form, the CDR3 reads TGTGCCAGCAGTTTATTAGGTACCGAGGGTTCACCCCTCCACTTT. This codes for CASSLLGTEGSPLHF.

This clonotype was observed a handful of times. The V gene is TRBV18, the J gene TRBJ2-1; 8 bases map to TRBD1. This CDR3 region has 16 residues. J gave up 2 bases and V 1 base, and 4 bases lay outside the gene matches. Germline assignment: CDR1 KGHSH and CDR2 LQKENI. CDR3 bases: TGTGCCAGCTCACCACAAAGGACAGGGACCTACAATGAGCAGTTCTTC. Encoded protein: CASSPQRTGTYNEQFF.

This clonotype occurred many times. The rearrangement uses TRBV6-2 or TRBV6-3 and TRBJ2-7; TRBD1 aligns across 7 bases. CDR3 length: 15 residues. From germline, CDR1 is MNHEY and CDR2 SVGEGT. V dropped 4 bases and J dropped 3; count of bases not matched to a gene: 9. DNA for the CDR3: TGTGCCAGCAGTTCCTATCCGGGACAGAGCTACGAGCAGTACTTC. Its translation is CASSSYPGQSYEQYF.

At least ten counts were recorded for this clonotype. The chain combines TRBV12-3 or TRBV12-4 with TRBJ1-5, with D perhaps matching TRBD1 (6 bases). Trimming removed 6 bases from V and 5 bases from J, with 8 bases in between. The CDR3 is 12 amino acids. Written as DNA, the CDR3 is TGTGCCAGCAGGGAGGGGGATCAGCCCCAGCATTTT. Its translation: CASREGDQPQHF.

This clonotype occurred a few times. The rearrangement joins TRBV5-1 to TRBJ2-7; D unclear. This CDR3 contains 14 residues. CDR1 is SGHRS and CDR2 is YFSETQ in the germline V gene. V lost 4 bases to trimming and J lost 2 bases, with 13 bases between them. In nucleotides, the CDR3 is TGCGCCAGCAGCCCCGGCCCCCTTACCTACGAGCAGTACTTC. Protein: CASSPGPLTYEQYF.

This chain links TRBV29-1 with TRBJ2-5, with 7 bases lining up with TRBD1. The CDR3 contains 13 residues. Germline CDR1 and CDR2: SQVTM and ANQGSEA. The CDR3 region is CSPGGTPSGTQYF. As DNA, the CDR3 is TGCTCCCCAGGGGGTACCCCCTCTGGGACCCAGTACTTC.

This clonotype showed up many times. DNA for the CDR3: TGTGCCAGCACCCCGTACGTGAAAAGTACCTACGAGCAGTACTTC. Protein product: CASTPYVKSTYEQYF. V gene TRBV28 combines with J gene TRBJ2-7; D is unclear. From germline, CDR1 is MDHEN and CDR2 SYDVKM. V was clipped by 7 bases and J by 2 bases, with 18 bases between them. This CDR3 is built from 15 residues. Drawing the rest from reference TRBV28 and TRBJ2-7, the complete variable domain is DVKVTQSSRYLVKRTGEKVFLECVQDMDHENMFWYRQDPGLGLRLIYFSYDVKMKEKGDIPEGYSVSREKKERFSLILESASTNQTSMYLCASTPYVKSTYEQYFGPGTRLTVT.

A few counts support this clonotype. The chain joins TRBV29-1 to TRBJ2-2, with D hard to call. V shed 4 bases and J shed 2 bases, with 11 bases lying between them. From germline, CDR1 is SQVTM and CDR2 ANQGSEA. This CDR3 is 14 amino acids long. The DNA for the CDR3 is TGCAGCGTTGTATGGTCCAAAAACACCGGGGAGCTGTTTTTT. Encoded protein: CSVVWSKNTGELFF.

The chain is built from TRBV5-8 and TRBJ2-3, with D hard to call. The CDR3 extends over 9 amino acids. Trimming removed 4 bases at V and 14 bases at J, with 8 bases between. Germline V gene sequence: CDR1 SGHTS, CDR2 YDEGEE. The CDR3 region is CASSLAGYF. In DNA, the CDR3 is TGTGCCAGCAGCCTCGCAGGGTATTTT.

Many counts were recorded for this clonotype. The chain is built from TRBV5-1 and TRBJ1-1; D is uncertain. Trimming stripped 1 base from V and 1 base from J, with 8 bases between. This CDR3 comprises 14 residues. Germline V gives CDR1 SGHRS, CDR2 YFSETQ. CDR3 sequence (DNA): TGCGCCAGCAGCTTGCAAGGTCCGAACACTGAAGCTTTCTTT. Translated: CASSLQGPNTEAFF.

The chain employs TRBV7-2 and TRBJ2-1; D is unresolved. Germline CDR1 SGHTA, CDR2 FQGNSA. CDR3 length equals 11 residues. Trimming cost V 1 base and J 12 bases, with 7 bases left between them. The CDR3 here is CASSLGLRQFF. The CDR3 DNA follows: TGTGCCAGCAGCTTAGGTCTCAGGCAGTTCTTC.

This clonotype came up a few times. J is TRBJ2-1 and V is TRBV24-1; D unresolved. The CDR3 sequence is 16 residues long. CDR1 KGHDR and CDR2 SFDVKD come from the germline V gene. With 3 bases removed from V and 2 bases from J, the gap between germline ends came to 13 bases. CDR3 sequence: CATSDTLGSTYNEQFF. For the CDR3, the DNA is TGTGCCACCAGTGATACCCTAGGGTCCACCTACAATGAGCAGTTCTTC.

CDR3 DNA: TGCAGCGTTGGCGGGTCATCAACTAATGAAAAACTGTTTTTT. The encoded protein is CSVGGSSTNEKLFF. V and J are TRBV29-1 and TRBJ1-4, with D unclear. The CDR3 runs to 14 residues. V lost 4 bases and J 0 bases, leaving 9 bases between the germline ends. The V gene's germline CDR1 is SQVTM and CDR2 ANQGSEA.

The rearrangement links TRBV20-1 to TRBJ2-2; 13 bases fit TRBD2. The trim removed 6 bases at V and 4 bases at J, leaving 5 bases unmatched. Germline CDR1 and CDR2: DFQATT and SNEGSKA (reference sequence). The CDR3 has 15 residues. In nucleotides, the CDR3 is TGCAGTGCGAAAGGACTAGCGGGAGTCACCGGGGAGCTGTTTTTT. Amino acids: CSAKGLAGVTGELFF.

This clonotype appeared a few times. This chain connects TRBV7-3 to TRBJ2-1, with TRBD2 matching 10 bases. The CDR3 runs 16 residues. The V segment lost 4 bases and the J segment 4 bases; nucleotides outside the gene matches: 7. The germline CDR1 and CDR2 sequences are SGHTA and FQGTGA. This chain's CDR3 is CASSYRAGGLYNEQFF. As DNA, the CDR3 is TGTGCCAGCAGCTACAGAGCGGGAGGGCTTTACAATGAGCAGTTCTTC. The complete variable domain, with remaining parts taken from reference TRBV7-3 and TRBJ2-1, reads GAGVSQTPSNKVTEKGKYVELRCDPISGHTALYWYRQSLGQGPEFLIYFQGTGAADDSGLPNDRFFAVRPEGSVSTLKIQRTERGDSAVYLCASSYRAGGLYNEQFFGPGTRLTVL.

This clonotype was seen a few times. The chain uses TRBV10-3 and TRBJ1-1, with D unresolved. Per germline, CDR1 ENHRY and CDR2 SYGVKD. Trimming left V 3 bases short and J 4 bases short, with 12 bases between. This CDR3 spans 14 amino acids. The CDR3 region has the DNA TGTGCCATCAGTGATCACTTTGGGAGCACTGAAGCTTTCTTT. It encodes CAISDHFGSTEAFF.

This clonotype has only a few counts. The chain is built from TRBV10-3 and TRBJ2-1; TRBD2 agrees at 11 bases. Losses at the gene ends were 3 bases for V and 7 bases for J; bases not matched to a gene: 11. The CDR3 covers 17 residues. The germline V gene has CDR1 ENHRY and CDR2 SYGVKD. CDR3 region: CAISDTPLAGGLNEQFF. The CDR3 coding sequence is TGTGCCATCAGTGACACACCGCTAGCGGGAGGCCTTAATGAGCAGTTCTTC.

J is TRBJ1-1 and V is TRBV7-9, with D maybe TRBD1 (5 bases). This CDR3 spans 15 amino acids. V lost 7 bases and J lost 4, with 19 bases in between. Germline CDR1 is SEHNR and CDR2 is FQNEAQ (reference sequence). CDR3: CASTQLTQGGTEAFF. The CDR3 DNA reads TGTGCCAGCACTCAACTTACTCAGGGAGGCACTGAAGCTTTCTTT.

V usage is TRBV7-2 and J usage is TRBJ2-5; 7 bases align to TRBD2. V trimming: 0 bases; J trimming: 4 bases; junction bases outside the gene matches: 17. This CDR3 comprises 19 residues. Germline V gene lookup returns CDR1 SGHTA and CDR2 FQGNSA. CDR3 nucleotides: TGTGCCAGCAGCTTAGCTCCGGTCGGGGGTGGACTAGTGTCAGAGACCCAGTACTTC. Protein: CASSLAPVGGGLVSETQYF.

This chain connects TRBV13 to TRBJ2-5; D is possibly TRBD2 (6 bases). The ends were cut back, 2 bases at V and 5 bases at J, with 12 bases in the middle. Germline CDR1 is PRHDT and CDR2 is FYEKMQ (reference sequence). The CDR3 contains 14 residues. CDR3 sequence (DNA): TGTGCCAGCAGCTTAAGGGAGGCTGAGGAGACCCAGTACTTC. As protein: CASSLREAEETQYF.

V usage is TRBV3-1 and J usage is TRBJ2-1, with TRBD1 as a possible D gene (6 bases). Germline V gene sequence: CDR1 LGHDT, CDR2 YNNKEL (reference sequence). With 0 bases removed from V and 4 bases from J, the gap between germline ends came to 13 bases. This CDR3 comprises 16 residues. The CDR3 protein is CASSQDSGTRYNEQFF. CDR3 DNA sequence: TGTGCCAGCAGCCAAGACTCAGGGACAAGATACAATGAGCAGTTCTTC.

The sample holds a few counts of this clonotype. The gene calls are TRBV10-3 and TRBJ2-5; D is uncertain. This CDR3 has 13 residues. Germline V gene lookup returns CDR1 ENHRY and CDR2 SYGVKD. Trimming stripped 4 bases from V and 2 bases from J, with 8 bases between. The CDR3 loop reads CAISGATQETQYF. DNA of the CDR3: TGTGCCATCAGTGGCGCGACACAAGAGACCCAGTACTTC.

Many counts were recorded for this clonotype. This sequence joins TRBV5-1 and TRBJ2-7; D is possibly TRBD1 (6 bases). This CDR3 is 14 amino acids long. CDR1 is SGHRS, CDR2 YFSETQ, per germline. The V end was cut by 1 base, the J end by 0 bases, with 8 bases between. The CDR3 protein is CASSLRGGSYEQYF. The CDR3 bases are TGCGCCAGCAGCTTGCGAGGGGGCTCCTACGAGCAGTACTTC.

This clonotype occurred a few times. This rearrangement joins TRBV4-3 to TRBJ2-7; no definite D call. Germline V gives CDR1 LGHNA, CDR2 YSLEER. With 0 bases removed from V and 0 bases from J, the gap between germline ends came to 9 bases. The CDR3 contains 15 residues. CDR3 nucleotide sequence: TGCGCCAGCAGCCAAGAAAGCTGGGACTCCTACGAGCAGTACTTC. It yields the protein CASSQESWDSYEQYF.

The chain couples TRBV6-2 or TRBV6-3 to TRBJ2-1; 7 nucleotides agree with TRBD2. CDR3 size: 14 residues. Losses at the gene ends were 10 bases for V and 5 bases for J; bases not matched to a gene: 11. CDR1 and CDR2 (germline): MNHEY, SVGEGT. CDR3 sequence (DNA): TGTGCCATTACGACCGGGACTACCCACAATGAGCAGTTCTTC. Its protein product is CAITTGTTHNEQFF.

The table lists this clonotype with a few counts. The CDR3 nucleotides read TGTGCCAGCAGTTCTAACGACCGGGGCGGCGGGCCCCAGCATTTT. It yields the protein CASSSNDRGGGPQHF. The chain joins TRBV7-9 to TRBJ1-5; TRBD1 is a possible D gene (5 bases). Trimming shortened V by 6 bases and J by 9 bases, and 21 bases separated the two germline ends. Germline V lookup: CDR1 SEHNR, CDR2 FQNEAQ (reference sequence). The CDR3 runs to 15 residues.

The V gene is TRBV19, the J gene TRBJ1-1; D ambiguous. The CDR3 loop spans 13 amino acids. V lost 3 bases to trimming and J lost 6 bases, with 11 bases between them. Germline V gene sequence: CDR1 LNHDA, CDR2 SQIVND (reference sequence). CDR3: CASSMRRAAEAFF. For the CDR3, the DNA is TGTGCCAGTAGTATGCGAAGGGCTGCTGAAGCTTTCTTT.

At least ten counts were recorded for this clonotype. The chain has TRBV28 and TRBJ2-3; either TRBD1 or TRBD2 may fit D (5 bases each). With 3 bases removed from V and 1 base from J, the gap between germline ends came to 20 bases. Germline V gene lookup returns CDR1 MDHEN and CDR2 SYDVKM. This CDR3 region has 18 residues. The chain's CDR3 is CASSFGYLGDRGTDTQYF. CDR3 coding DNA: TGTGCCAGCAGTTTTGGTTATTTGGGGGATCGAGGCACAGATACGCAGTATTTT.

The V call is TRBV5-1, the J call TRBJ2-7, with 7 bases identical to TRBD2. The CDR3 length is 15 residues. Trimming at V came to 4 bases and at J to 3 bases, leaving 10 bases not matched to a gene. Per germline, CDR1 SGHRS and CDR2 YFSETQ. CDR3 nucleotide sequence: TGCGCCAGCAGCCGTGGACTAGGCGGGAACTACGAGCAGTACTTC. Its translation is CASSRGLGGNYEQYF.